This T cell receptor (beta chain) was obtained from a study of patients and donors after allogeneic stem cell transplantation. Note on this clonotype: An end of the junction does not agree with germline; a read error may underlie this.

The CDR3 is 16 residues long. Germline CDR1 is KGHDR and CDR2 is SFDVKD. TCRdb reprocessed the RT-PCR reads via MiXCR and lists one record per CDR3 protein. The table includes 920,000 or so distinct CDR3 sequences, approximately 19% detected once. The sequenced sample consisted of blood, either unsorted or a sorted T cell fraction (not recorded which). The receptor comes from a human donor who was either an allogeneic HSCT recipient or a stem cell or donor lymphocyte infusion donor (not recorded which). It is not recorded whose cells these are; they may come from a transplant donor. The chain uses TRBV24-1 and TRBJ2-3; 8 nucleotides match TRBD2. Here the CDR3 DNA reads TGTGCCACCAGTGACGTGAGCGGGAGCGGCACAGATATGCAGTATTTT. Translation: CATSDVSGSGTDMQYF.